This is a list of T cell receptor beta chains from one sample in a study of shared clonotypes between healthy human individuals. TCRdb's copy holds only in-frame clones and misses some; the assay was immunoSEQ multiplex PCR. There are about 2.1 million clones in the sample; just under 95% occur only once, and 1.5% to 2% lies in the top ten. The sample consisted of naive CD8+ T cells from PBMCs. Receptors were obtained from a man aged 18 to 30 in good health. Some clones in this sample may be carry-over from other donors' samples. Both conserved end residues are part of each CDR3.

CASSLGGLDQLLAEQFF	TRBV11-2	TRBJ2-1
CASSVEPVSTDTQYF	TRBV9	TRBJ2-3
CASSLGPGSGDNEQFF	TRBV27	TRBJ2-1
CATRGPSYEQYF	TRBV15	TRBJ2-7
CASSPDQPQHF	TRBV27	TRBJ1-5
CASSLAGARNTEAFF	TRBV5-1	TRBJ1-1
CASSLGTGNSPLHF	TRBV5-5	TRBJ1-6
CASSPGTSGYSYNEQFF	TRBV11-2	TRBJ2-1
CASSVLSGGSYNEQFF	TRBV9	TRBJ2-1
CAWRGEKLFF	TRBV30	TRBJ1-4
CASSAPSPGRIFDGYTF	TRBV19	TRBJ1-2
CASSSDTGTKAYEQYF	TRBV11-3	TRBJ2-7
CASRPLGFSYGYTF	TRBV13	TRBJ1-2
CASSPAVLPTDTQYF	TRBV5-1	TRBJ2-3
CASSFFTSGRVDEQYF	TRBV27	TRBJ2-7
CASSLGRKVSTEAFF	TRBV11-2	TRBJ1-1
CASSLPPLAGATDTQYF	TRBV7-9	TRBJ2-3
CASSPRNTEAFF	TRBV18	TRBJ1-1
CASIDSYSNQPQHF	TRBV19	TRBJ1-5
CASSQGQPNEKLFF	TRBV6-5	TRBJ1-4